The next 5 T cell receptor beta chains were all read from a single sample in a study of human T cells and chemical hapten exposure. One entry per CDR3 protein results from TCRdb running MiXCR on the RACE reads. The table records some 87,000 distinct CDR3 sequences, about 9.3% of them present only once. As to time point: patch test 1, 2 weeks after DPC sensitization. Treatment of the sample: therapeutic diphenylcyclopropenone sensitization with weekly scalp DPC. This sample comprised whole blood, obtained in connection with sensitization to the hapten diphenylcyclopropenone (DPC). The receptors here all came from a woman in her forties or fifties with alopecia areata. Some clones in this sample may be carry-over from other donors' samples.

As to this clonotype: With a much larger clone just one base away, this may be a read error. This sequence joins TRBV20-1 and TRBJ2-3; either TRBD1 or TRBD2 may fit D (6 bases each). V lost 8 bases and J lost 0, with 12 bases in between. CDR1 is DFQATT, CDR2 SNEGSKA, per germline (reference sequence). The CDR3 spans 13 residues. Here the CDR3 reads CSTGGGSTDTQYF. CDR3 bases: TGCAGTACCGGGGGCGGGAGCACAGATACGCAGTATTTT.

This CDR3 reads CASPGLADNEQFF. As DNA, the CDR3 is TGTGCCAGCCCGGGACTAGCGGACAATGAGCAGTTCTTC. This rearrangement joins TRBV2 to TRBJ2-1; the match to TRBD2 covers 11 bases. Unmatched junction bases numbered 2, after V lost 8 bases and J lost 5 bases. The CDR3 totals 13 residues. Germline CDR1 and CDR2: SNHLY and FYNNEI.

This clonotype was seen only a few times. V usage is TRBV11-2 and J usage is TRBJ2-5, with TRBD2 matching 7 bases. The CDR3 is 15 residues long. Germline loops: CDR1 SGHAT, CDR2 FQNNGV. V dropped 5 bases and J dropped 2; count of bases not matched to a gene: 8. DNA of the CDR3: TGTGCCAGCAGCCCCCAGAGGACTAGTCAAGAGACCCAGTACTTC. Amino acids: CASSPQRTSQETQYF.

The chain carries TRBV6-5 and TRBJ2-7; 10 bases fit TRBD2. Germline V gives CDR1 MNHEY, CDR2 SVGAGI. V shed 5 bases, J shed 2 bases, and the junction held 3 bases outside the gene matches. The CDR3 runs 14 residues. The CDR3 loop is CASSQLAGPYEQYF. CDR3 DNA: TGTGCCAGCAGTCAACTAGCGGGGCCCTACGAGCAGTACTTC.

The chain links TRBV11-3 to TRBJ2-6; no clear D gene. V shed 0 bases and J shed 0 bases, with 6 bases lying between them. This CDR3 comprises 16 residues. Germline assignment: CDR1 SGHNT and CDR2 YENEEA. CDR3 amino acids: CASSLDLGSGANVLTF. The CDR3 DNA sequence: TGTGCCAGCAGCTTAGATCTGGGCTCTGGGGCCAACGTCCTGACTTTC. The full variable domain, in which reference TRBV11-3 and TRBJ2-6 provide the parts outside the CDR3, is EAGVVQSPRYKIIEKKQPVAFWCNPISGHNTLYWYLQNLGQGPELLIRYENEEAVDDSQLPKDRFSAERLKGVDSTLKIQPAELGDSAVYLCASSLDLGSGANVLTFGAGSRLTVL.